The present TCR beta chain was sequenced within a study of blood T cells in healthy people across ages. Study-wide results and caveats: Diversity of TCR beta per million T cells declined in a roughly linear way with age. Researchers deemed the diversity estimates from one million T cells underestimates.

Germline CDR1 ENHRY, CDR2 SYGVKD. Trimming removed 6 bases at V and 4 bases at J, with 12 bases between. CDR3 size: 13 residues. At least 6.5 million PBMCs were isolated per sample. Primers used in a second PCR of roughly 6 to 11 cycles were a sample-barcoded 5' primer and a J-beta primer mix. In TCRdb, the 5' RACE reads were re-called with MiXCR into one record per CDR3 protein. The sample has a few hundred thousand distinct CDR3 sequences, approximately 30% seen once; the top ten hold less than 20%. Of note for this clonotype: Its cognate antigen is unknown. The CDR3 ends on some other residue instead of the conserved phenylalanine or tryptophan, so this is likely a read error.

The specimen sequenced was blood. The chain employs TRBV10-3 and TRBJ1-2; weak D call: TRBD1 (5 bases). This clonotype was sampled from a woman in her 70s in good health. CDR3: CAISGTAPYGYTI. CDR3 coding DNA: TGTGCCATCAGCGGGACGGCTCCCTATGGCTACACCATC.